This T cell receptor beta chain was obtained from a study of blood T cell repertoires in COVID-19. About the research overall: Whether acute or convalescent, the COVID-19 samples came from the United States, Italy and Spain. The cDNA or gDNA used as material had been derived from T cells, B-cell-depleted T cells, or PBMCs.

The assay was immunoSEQ multiplex PCR, and TCRdb's table has in-frame clones only and misses some. Of about 180,000 clones detected, approximately 90% appear once; the ten largest clones hold 2.5% to 3.5%. This CDR3 region has 13 residues. Germline V gives CDR1 SGHAT, CDR2 FQNNGV. The V gene lost 3 bases and the J gene lost 4 bases, with 10 bases spanning the gap. This sequence joins TRBV11-2 and TRBJ2-7; D call uncertain. The TCR sequence derives from a woman aged 25 to 39 with active or convalescent COVID-19. The sequencing sample was made of peripheral blood. The CDR3 nucleotides read TGTGCCAGCAGCTTCTCGAGCGTTTACGAGCAGTACTTC. Its translation is CASSFSSVYEQYF.